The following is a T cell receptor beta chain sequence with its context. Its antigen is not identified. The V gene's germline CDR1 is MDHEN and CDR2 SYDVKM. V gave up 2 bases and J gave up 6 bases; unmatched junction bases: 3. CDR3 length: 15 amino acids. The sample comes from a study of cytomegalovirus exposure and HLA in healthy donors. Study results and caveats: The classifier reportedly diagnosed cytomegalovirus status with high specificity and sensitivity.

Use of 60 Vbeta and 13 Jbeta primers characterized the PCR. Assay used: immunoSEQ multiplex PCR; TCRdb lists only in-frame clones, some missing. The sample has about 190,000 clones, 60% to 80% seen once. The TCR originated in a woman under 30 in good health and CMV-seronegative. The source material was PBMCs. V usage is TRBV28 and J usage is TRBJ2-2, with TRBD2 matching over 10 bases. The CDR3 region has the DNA TGTGCCAGCAGTTTAGGGCTAGCGGGAGCCGGGGAGCTGTTTTTT. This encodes CASSLGLAGAGELFF.